Presented here are 7 T cell receptor beta chains from one specimen sequenced in a study of Graves' ophthalmopathy and Graves' hyperthyroidism. Amplifying from RNA transcripts, the study obtained TCR beta CDR3 regions. Following a first-round RT-PCR that used HTBI primers, a second-round multiplex PCR was carried out. TCRdb recomputed calls from the multiplex PCR reads with MiXCR, one row per CDR3 protein. The sample has under 350,000 distinct CDR3 sequences, about a sixth seen once. Material: peripheral blood. These TCRs come from an adult man with Graves' ophthalmopathy.

This clonotype was recorded many times. CDR3 DNA: TGTGCCAGCAGTTTAGAACACTTAGGTGGGGAGCTGTTTTTT. Residues: CASSLEHLGGELFF. V is TRBV12-3 or TRBV12-4 and J is TRBJ2-2; D ambiguous. V lost 1 base and J lost 8, with 11 bases in between. The CDR3 is 14 residues long.

This clonotype has at least ten counts. V and J are TRBV2 and TRBJ2-7; TRBD1 matches 7 bases. There are 15 residues in the CDR3. After removal of 6 bases from V and 2 bases from J, the junction contained 10 bases not matched to a gene. Germline CDR1 SNHLY, CDR2 FYNNEI. CDR3 sequence (DNA): TGTGCCAGCAGGGCTTACTGGCAGGGGGCCTACGAGCAGTACTTC. Translated, it gives CASRAYWQGAYEQYF.

At least ten counts were recorded for this clonotype. This sequence joins TRBV6-5 and TRBJ1-2; perhaps TRBD1 as D (6 bases). CDR1 MNHEY and CDR2 SVGAGI come from the germline V gene. This CDR3 has 14 residues. Trimming removed 2 bases at V and 2 bases at J, with 9 bases between. CDR3 coding DNA: TGTGCCAGCAGTTACGCCGGGACAAACTATGGCTACACCTTC. Protein: CASSYAGTNYGYTF.

Many counts were recorded for this clonotype. J is TRBJ2-2 and V is TRBV9; 7 bases are shared with TRBD2. The CDR3 covers 15 residues. Germline loops: CDR1 SGDLS, CDR2 YYNGEE. Trimming cost V 2 bases and J 5 bases; bases outside gene matches: 6. The CDR3 DNA is TGTGCCAGCAGCGTGGGGACTACCCAAACCGGGGAGCTGTTTTTT. Amino acid sequence: CASSVGTTQTGELFF.

This clonotype occurred many times. The CDR3 nucleotides are TGCAGTGCAGAGGGGGGAATCGATACCCAGTACTTC. Amino acid sequence: CSAEGGIDTQYF. The chain employs TRBV20-1 and TRBJ2-5, with D perhaps given as TRBD1 or TRBD2 (6 bases each). This CDR3 spans 12 amino acids. Germline V gives CDR1 DFQATT, CDR2 SNEGSKA (reference sequence). The V gene lost 6 bases and the J gene lost 8 bases, with 16 bases spanning the gap.

Many counts were recorded for this clonotype. V usage is TRBV20-1 and J usage is TRBJ2-7, with 9 bases identical to TRBD1. The length of the CDR3 is 15 residues. The ends lost 1 base at V and 6 bases at J; junction bases unmatched: 10. CDR1 DFQATT and CDR2 SNEGSKA come from the germline V gene (reference sequence). The CDR3 DNA follows: TGCAGTGCTAGAGTAATGGACAGGGGATCCCTCGAGCAGTACTTC. As protein: CSARVMDRGSLEQYF.

This chain joins TRBV15 and TRBJ2-5; 9 bases fit TRBD2. Germline-derived CDR1 and CDR2 are LNHNV and YYDKDF (reference sequence). J lost 3 bases, V lost 5 bases, and 1 base had no gene match. The CDR3 length is 13 residues. The CDR3 reads CATSLAGKETQYF. CDR3 in DNA: TGTGCCACCAGCCTAGCGGGAAAAGAGACCCAGTACTTC.